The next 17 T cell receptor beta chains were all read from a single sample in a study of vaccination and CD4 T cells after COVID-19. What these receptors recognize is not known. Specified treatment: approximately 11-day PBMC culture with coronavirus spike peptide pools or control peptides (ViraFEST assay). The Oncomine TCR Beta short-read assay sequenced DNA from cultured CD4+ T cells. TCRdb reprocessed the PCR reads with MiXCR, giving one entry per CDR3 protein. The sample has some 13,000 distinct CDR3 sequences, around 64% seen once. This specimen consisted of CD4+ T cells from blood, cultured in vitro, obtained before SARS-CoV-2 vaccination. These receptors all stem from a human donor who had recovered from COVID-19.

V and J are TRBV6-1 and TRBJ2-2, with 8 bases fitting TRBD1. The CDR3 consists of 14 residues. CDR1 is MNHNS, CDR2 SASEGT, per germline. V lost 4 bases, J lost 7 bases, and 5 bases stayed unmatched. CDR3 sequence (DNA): TGTGCCAGCAGTGCGACAGGGGAGAACGGGGAGCTGTTTTTT. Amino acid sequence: CASSATGENGELFF.

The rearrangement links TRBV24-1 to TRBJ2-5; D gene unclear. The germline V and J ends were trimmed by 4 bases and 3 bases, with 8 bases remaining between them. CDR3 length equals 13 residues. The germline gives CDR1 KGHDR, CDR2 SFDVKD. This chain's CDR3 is CATSDPNKETQYF. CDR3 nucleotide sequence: TGTGCCACCAGTGACCCCAATAAAGAGACCCAGTACTTC.

This CDR3 is CASSYRQSHNEQFF. CDR3 nucleotides: TGTGCCAGCAGCTACCGACAGAGCCACAATGAGCAGTTCTTC. V gene TRBV7-2 combines with J gene TRBJ2-1, with a possible D match to TRBD1 (5 bases). In germline, CDR1 is SGHTA, CDR2 FQGNSA. The CDR3 length is 14 residues. V lost 4 bases and J 5 bases, leaving 12 bases between the germline ends.

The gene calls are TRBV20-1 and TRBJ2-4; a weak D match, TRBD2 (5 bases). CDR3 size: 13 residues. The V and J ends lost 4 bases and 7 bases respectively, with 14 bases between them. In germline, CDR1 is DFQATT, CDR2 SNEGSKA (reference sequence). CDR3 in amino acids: CSATLGSGNIQYF. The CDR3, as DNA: TGCAGTGCTACCCTTGGGTCGGGGAACATTCAGTACTTC.

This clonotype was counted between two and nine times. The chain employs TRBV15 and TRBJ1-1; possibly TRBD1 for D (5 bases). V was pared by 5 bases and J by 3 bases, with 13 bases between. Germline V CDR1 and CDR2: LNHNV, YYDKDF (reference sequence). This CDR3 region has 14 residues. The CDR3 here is CATSLQDSYTEAFF. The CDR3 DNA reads TGTGCCACCAGCTTACAAGACAGTTACACTGAAGCTTTCTTT.

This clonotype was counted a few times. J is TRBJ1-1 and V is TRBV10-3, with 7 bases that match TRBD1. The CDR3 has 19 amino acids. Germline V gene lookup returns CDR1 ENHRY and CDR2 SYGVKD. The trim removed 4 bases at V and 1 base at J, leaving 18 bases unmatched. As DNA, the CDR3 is TGTGCCATCAGTGGGGGGAGGGGCCAGACAGGGAGGTCGAACACTGAAGCTTTCTTT. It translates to CAISGGRGQTGRSNTEAFF.

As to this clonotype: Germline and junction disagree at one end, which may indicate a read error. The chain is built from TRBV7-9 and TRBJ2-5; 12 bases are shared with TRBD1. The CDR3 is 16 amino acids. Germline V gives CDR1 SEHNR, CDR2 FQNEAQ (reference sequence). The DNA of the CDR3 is TGTGCCGGCAGCTTCCAGGGACAGGGGGCTGGAGAGACCCAGTACTTC. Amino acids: CAGSFQGQGAGETQYF.

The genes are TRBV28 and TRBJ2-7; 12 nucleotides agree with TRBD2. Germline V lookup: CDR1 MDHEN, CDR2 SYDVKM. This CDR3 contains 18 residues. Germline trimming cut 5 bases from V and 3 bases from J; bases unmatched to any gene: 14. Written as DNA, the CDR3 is TGTGCCAGCAGTACCCCCTCACTAGCGGGAGGCGTATTCTACGAGCAGTACTTC. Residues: CASSTPSLAGGVFYEQYF.

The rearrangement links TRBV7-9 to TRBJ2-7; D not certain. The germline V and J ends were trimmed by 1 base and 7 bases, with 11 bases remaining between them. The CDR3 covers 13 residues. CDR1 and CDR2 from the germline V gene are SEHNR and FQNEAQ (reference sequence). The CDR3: CASSLGSLGEQYF. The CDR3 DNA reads TGTGCCAGCAGCTTAGGGAGCCTGGGGGAGCAGTACTTC. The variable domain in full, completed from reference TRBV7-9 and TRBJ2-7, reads DTGVSQNPRHKITKRGQNVTFRCDPISEHNRLYWYRQTLGQGPEFLTYFQNEAQLEKSRLLSDRFSAERPKGSFSTLEIQRTEQGDSAMYLCASSLGSLGEQYFGPGTRLTVT.

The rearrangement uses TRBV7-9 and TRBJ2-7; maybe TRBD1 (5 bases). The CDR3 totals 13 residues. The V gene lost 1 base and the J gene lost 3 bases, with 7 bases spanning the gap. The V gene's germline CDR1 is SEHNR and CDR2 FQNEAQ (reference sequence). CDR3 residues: CASSLGQFYEQYF. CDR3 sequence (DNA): TGTGCCAGCAGCTTAGGACAGTTCTACGAGCAGTACTTC.

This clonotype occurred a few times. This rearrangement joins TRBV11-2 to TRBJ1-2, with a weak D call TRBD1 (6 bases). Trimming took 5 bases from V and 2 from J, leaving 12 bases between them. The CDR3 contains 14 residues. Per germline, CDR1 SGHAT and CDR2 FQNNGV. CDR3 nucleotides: TGTGCCAGCAGCCCGAGGACAGTCAACTATGGCTACACCTTC. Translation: CASSPRTVNYGYTF. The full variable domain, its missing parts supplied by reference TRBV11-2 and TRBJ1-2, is EAGVAQSPRYKIIEKRQSVAFWCNPISGHATLYWYQQILGQGPKLLIQFQNNGVVDDSQLPKDRFSAERLKGVDSTLKIQPAKLEDSAVYLCASSPRTVNYGYTFGSGTRLTVV.

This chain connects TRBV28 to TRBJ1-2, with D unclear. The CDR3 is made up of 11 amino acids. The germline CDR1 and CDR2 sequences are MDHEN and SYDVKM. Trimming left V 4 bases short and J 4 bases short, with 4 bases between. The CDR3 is CASSSVYGYTF. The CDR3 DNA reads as TGTGCCAGCAGTTCTGTCTATGGCTACACCTTC.

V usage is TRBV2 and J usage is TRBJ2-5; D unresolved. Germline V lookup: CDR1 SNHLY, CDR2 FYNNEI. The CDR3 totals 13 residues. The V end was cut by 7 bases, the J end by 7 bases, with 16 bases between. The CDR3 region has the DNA TGTGCCAGCAACGGGCAGACTCCGGGGACCCAGTACTTC. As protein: CASNGQTPGTQYF.

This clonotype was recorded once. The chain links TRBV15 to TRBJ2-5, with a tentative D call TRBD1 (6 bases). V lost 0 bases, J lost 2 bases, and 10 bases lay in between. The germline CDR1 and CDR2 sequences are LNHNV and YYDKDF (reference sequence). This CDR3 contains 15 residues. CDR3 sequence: CATSRDRQAQETQYF. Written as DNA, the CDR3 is TGTGCCACCAGCAGAGATCGACAGGCACAAGAGACCCAGTACTTC. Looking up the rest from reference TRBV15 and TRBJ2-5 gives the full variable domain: DAMVIQNPRYQVTQFGKPVTLSCSQTLNHNVMYWYQQKSSQAPKLLFHYYDKDFNNEADTPDNFQSRRPNTSFCFLDIRSPGLGDTAMYLCATSRDRQAQETQYFGPGTRLLVL.

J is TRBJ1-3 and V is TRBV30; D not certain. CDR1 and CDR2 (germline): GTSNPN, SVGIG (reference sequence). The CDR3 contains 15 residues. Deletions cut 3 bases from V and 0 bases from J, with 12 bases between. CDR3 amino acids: CAWRIPAASGNTIYF. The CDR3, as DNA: TGTGCCTGGAGAATACCGGCAGCCTCTGGAAACACCATATATTTT. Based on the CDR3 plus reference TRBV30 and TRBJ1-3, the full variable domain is SQTIHQWPATLVQPVGSPLSLECTVEGTSNPNLYWYRQAAGRGLQLLFYSVGIGQISSEVPQNLSASRPQDRQFILSSKKLLLSDSGFYLCAWRIPAASGNTIYFGEGSWLTVV.

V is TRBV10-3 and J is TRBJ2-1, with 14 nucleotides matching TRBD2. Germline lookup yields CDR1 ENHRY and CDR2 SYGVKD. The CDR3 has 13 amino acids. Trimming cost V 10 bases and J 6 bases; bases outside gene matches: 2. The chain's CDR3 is CATGTSGSNEQFF. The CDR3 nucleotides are TGTGCCACCGGGACTAGCGGGAGCAATGAGCAGTTCTTC.

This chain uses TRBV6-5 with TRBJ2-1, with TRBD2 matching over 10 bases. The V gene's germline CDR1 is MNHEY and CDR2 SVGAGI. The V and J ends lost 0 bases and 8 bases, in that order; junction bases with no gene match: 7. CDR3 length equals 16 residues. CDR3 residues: CASSYSLAGGSDEQFF. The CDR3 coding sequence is TGTGCCAGCAGTTACTCGTTAGCGGGAGGTTCCGATGAGCAGTTCTTC.